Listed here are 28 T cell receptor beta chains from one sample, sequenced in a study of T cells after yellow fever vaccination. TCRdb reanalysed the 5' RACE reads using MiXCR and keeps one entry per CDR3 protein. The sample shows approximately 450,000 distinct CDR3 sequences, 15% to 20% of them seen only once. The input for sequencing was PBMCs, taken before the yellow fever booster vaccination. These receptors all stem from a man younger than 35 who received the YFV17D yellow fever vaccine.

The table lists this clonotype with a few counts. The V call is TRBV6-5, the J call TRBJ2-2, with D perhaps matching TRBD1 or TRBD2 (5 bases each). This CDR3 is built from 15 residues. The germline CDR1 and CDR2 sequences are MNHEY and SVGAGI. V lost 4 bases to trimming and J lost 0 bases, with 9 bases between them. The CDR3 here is CASSWGLANTGELFF. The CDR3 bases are TGTGCCAGCAGTTGGGGGTTAGCGAACACCGGGGAGCTGTTTTTT.

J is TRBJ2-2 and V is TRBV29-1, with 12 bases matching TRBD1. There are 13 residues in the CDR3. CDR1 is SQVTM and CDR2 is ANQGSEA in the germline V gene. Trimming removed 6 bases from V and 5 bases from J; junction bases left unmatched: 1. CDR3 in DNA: TGCAGCGTGGGACAGGGGGCTACCGGGGAGCTGTTTTTT. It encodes CSVGQGATGELFF.

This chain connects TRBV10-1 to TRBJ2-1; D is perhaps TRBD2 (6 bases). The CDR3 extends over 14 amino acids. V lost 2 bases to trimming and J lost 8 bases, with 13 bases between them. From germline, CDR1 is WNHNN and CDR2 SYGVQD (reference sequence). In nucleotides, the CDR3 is TGCGCCAGCAGTGAGAGGGACTGGGACGATGAGCAGTTCTTC. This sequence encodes CASSERDWDDEQFF.

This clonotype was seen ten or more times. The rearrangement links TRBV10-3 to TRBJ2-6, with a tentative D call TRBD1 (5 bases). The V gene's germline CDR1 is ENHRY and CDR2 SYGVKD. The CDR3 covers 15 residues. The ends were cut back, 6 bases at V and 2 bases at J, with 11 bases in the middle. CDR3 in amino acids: CAISLAGTGANVLTF. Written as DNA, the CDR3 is TGTGCCATCAGCCTCGCAGGGACTGGGGCCAACGTCCTGACTTTC.

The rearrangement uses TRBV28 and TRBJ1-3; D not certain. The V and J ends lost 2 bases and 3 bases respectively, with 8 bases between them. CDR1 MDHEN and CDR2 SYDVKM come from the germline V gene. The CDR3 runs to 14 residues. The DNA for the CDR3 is TGTGCCAGCAGTTTAAGGGTTCTTGGAAACACCATATATTTT. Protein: CASSLRVLGNTIYF.

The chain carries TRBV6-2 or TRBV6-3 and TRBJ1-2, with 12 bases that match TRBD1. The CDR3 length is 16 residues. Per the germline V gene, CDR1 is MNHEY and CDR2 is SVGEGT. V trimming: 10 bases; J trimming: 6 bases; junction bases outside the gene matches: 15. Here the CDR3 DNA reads TGTGCCACCCTTCTGGGACAGGGGGCTATAAAGGATGGCTACACCTTC. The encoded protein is CATLLGQGAIKDGYTF.

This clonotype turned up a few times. The CDR3 loop reads CASSEWGQRYGYTF. In DNA form, the CDR3 reads TGCGCCAGCAGTGAGTGGGGACAACGGTATGGCTACACCTTC. The genes are TRBV10-2 and TRBJ1-2, with a tentative D call TRBD1 (6 bases). Germline CDR1 is WSHSY and CDR2 is SAAADI. V was shortened by 1 base and J by 5 bases, with 11 bases between the two germline ends. CDR3 length: 14 amino acids.

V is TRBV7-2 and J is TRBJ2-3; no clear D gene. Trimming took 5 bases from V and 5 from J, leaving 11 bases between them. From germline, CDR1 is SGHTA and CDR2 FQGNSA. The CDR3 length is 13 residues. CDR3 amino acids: CASSPQALDTQYF. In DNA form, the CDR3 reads TGTGCCAGCAGCCCACAAGCTTTAGATACGCAGTATTTT.

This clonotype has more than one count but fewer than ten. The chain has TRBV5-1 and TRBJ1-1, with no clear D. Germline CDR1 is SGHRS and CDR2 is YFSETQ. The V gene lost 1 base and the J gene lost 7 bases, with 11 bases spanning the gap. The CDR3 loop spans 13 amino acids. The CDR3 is CASSLTDGIEAFF. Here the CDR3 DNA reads TGCGCCAGCAGCTTGACGGATGGGATTGAAGCTTTCTTT.

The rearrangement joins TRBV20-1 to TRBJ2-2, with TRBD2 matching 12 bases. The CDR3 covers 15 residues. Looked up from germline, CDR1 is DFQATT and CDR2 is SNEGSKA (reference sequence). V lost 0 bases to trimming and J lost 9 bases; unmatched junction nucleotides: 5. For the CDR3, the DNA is TGCAGTGCTAGAGATCTAGCGGGGGGGCGGAGGGAGCTGTTTTTT. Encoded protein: CSARDLAGGRRELFF.

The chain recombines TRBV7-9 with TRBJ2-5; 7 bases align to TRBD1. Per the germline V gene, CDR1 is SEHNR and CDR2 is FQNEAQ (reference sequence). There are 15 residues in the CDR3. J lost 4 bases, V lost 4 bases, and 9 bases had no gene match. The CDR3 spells CASSYTGAPSETQYF. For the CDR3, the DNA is TGTGCCAGCAGCTATACAGGGGCCCCGTCAGAGACCCAGTACTTC.

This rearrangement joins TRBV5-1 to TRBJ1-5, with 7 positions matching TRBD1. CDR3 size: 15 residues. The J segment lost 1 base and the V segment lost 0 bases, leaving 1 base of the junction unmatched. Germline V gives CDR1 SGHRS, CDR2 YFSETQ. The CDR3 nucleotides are TGCGCCAGCAGCTTGGGGGGACAGAGCAATCAGCCCCAGCATTTT. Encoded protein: CASSLGGQSNQPQHF.

DNA of the CDR3: TGTGCCAGCAGCTTTGACGGACACTCTGGAAACACCATATATTTT. The encoded protein is CASSFDGHSGNTIYF. The J gene is TRBJ1-3, the V gene TRBV7-3; perhaps TRBD1 as D (5 bases). The CDR3 has 15 amino acids. V was cut by 3 bases and J by 0 bases, with 9 bases left in between. Germline loops: CDR1 SGHTA, CDR2 FQGTGA.

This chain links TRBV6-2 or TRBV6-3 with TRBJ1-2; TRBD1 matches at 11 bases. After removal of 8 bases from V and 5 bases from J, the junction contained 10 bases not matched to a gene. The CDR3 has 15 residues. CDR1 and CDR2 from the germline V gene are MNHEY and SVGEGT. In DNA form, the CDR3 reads TGTGCCAGCTTCGGGACAGGGGGATCATTGTATGGCTACACCTTC. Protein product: CASFGTGGSLYGYTF.

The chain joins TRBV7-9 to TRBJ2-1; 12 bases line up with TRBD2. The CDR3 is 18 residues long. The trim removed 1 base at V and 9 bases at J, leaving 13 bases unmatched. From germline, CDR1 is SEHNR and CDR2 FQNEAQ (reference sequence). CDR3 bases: TGTGCCAGCAGCTTAGATGCTAGCGGGGGGGCCGTGATAGGTGAGCAGTTCTTC. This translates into CASSLDASGGAVIGEQFF.

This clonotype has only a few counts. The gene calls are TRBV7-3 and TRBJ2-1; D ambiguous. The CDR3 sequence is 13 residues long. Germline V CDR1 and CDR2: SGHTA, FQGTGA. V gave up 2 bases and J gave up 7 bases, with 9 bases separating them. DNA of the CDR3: TGTGCCAGCAGCTTATCTCCCTGGAATGAGCAGTTCTTC. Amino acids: CASSLSPWNEQFF.

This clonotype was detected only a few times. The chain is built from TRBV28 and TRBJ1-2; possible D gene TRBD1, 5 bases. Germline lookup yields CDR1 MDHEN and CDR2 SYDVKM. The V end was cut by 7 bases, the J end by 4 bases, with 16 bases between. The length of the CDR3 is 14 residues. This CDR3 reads CASTLGTGGYGYTF. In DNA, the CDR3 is TGTGCCAGCACCCTCGGCACCGGGGGCTATGGCTACACCTTC.

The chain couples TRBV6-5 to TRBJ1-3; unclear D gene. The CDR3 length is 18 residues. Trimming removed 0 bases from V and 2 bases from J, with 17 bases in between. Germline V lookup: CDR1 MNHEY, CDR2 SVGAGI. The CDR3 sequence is CASSYSMQTVGPGNTIYF. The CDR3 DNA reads TGTGCCAGCAGTTACTCCATGCAAACCGTGGGCCCTGGAAACACCATATATTTT.

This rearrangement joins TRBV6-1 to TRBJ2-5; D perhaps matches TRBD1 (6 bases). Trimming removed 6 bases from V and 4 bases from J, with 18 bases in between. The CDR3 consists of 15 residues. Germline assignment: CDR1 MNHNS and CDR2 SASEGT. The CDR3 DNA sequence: TGTGCCAGCAGCCTACCGGGACATCTCTTAGAGACCCAGTACTTC. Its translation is CASSLPGHLLETQYF.

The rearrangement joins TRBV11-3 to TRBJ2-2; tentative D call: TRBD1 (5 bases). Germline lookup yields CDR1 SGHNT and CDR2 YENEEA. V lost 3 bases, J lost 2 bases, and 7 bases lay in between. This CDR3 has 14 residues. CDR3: CASSLDINTGELFF. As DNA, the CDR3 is TGTGCCAGCAGCTTGGACATCAACACCGGGGAGCTGTTTTTT.

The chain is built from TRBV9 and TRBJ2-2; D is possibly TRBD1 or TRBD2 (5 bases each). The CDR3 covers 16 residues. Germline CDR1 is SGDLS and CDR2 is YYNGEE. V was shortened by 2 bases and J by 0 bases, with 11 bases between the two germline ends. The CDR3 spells CASSVGAAANTGELFF. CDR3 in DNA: TGTGCCAGCAGCGTCGGGGCAGCCGCGAACACCGGGGAGCTGTTTTTT.

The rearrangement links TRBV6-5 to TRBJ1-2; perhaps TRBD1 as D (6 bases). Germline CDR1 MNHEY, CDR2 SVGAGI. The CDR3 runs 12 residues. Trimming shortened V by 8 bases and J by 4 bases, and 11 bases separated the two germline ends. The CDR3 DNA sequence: TGTGCCAGCGCGGACAGCCTCTATGGCTACACCTTC. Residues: CASADSLYGYTF.

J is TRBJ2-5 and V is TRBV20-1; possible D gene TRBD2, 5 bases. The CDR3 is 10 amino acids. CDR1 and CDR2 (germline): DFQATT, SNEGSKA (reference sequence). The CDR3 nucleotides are TGCAGCGCAGCGGAAGAGACCCAGTACTTC. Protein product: CSAAEETQYF.

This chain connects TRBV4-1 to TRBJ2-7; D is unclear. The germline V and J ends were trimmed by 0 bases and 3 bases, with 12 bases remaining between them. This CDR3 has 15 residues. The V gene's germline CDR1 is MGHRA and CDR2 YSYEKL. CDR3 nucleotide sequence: TGCGCCAGCAGCCAAGAAGAACAGTCCCACTACGAGCAGTACGTC. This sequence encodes CASSQEEQSHYEQYV.

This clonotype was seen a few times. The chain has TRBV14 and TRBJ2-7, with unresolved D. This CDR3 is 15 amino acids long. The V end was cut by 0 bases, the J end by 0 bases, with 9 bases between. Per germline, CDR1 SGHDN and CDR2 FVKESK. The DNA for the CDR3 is TGTGCCAGCAGCCAAGATCCTGCTCTCTCCTACGAGCAGTACGTC. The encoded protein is CASSQDPALSYEQYV.

CDR3 sequence: CASSFWSIPYEQYF. Here the CDR3 DNA reads TGCGCCAGCAGCTTTTGGAGCATCCCCTACGAGCAGTACTTC. V and J are TRBV5-1 and TRBJ2-7, with no clear D. The V end lost 2 bases, the J end lost 2 bases, and 11 bases lay between the germline ends. The germline gives CDR1 SGHRS, CDR2 YFSETQ. The CDR3 extends over 14 amino acids.

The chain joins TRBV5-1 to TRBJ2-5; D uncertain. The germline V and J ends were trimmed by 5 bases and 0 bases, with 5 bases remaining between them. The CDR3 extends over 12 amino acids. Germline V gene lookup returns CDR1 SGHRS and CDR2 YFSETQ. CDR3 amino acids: CASRTNQETQYF. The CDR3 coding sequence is TGCGCCAGCAGGACAAACCAAGAGACCCAGTACTTC.

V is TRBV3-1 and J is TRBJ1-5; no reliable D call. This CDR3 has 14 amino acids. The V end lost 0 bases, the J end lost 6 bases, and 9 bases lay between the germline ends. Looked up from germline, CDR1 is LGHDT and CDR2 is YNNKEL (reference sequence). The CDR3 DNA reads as TGTGCCAGCAGCCAAGATACCGTCGGTCAGCCCCAGCATTTT. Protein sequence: CASSQDTVGQPQHF.